The text below deals with one TCR beta chain. Its matching antigen is unknown. Unstimulated Tregs (CD4+CD25+CD127-) and CD4+CD25- non-Tregs were sorted from PBMCs. Germline values: CDR1 SGHTA, CDR2 FQGNSA. CDR3 length: 13 residues. V was pared by 6 bases and J by 6 bases, with 15 bases between. Assay used: immunoSEQ multiplex PCR; TCRdb lists only in-frame clones, some missing. The data contain roughly 69,000 clones, 95% to 98% of them singletons. This record belongs to a study of Tregs in tolerant kidney transplant recipients. Background on the study: Mixed chimerism was transient after nonmyeloablative marrow transplants from related graft donors.

The study's findings and limits: The small number of patients limits these findings pending further validation. The most relevant donor-specific Treg TCRbeta repertoire apparently came from expansion with activated donor B cells.

The starting material was Tregs from blood, obtained before the transplant. V gene TRBV7-2 combines with J gene TRBJ2-7; weak D call: TRBD1 (8 bases). The TCR was taken from a human donor who received a combined kidney and bone marrow transplant. The DNA for the CDR3 is TGTGCCAGCAGAATAACAGGGGGGGGCGAGCAGTACTTC. As protein: CASRITGGGEQYF.